These 8 T cell receptor beta chains originate from one sample sequenced in a study of CD8+CD57+ T cells in acquired aplastic anemia. All sequencing subjects had displayed CD8+CD57+ cell expansion on flow cytometry. The study profiled TCR beta VDJ and CDR3 using genomic DNA as template. MiXCR, run by TCRdb on the reads, gives a single entry per CDR3 protein. The top ten hold 10% to 15% of the sample, which has more than 150,000 distinct CDR3 sequences, about 44% seen once. The specimen was sorted CD4+, CD8+, or CD8+CD57+ T cells (not recorded which) from PBMCs. These receptors all stem from a human donor with aplastic anemia.

The V and J genes are TRBV7-3 and TRBJ1-6, with 8 nucleotides matching TRBD1. Germline V gene lookup returns CDR1 SGHTA and CDR2 FQGTGA. Trimming cost V 5 bases and J 10 bases; bases outside gene matches: 7. The CDR3 sequence is 14 residues long. Here the CDR3 reads CASSGTGLGSPLHF. The CDR3 DNA reads TGTGCCAGCAGCGGGACAGGACTAGGATCACCCCTCCACTTT.

This clonotype came up many times. The chain carries TRBV24-1 and TRBJ1-2; D is possibly TRBD1 (5 bases). The V end was cut by 3 bases, the J end by 3 bases, with 22 bases between. This CDR3 spans 18 amino acids. From germline, CDR1 is KGHDR and CDR2 SFDVKD. The CDR3 sequence is CATSDAPGWGEGDYGYTF. The CDR3 DNA sequence: TGTGCCACCAGTGATGCCCCCGGTTGGGGGGAAGGAGACTATGGCTACACCTTC.

This clonotype appeared many times. This CDR3 reads CASSSTPYEQYF. CDR3 sequence (DNA): TGTGCCAGCAGCTCTACCCCCTACGAGCAGTACTTC. This chain joins TRBV5-6 and TRBJ2-7; D call uncertain. There are 12 residues in the CDR3. Germline assignment: CDR1 SGHDT and CDR2 YYEEEE. V lost 3 bases and J 2 bases, leaving 6 bases between the germline ends. Filled out from reference TRBV5-6 and TRBJ2-7, the complete variable domain reads DAGVTQSPTHLIKTRGQQVTLRCSPKSGHDTVSWYQQALGQGPQFIFQYYEEEERQRGNFPDRFSGHQFPNYSSELNVNALLLGDSALYLCASSSTPYEQYFGPGTRLTVT.

This clonotype was detected ten times or more. The V call is TRBV20-1, the J call TRBJ2-7; 9 bases are shared with TRBD1. The length of the CDR3 is 14 residues. Germline-derived CDR1 and CDR2 are DFQATT and SNEGSKA (reference sequence). CDR3 protein: CLKGQGQGHYEQYF. In nucleotides, the CDR3 is TGCCTAAAGGGGCAGGGACAGGGCCACTACGAGCAGTACTTC.

CDR3 loop: CASSSGQGSHGELFF. Here the CDR3 DNA reads TGTGCCAGCAGCTCGGGACAGGGATCGCACGGGGAGCTGTTTTTT. V and J are TRBV7-6 and TRBJ2-2; TRBD1 matches at 9 bases. Germline values: CDR1 SGHVS, CDR2 FNYEAQ. The trim removed 4 bases at V and 7 bases at J, leaving 7 bases unmatched. The CDR3 is 15 residues long.

This clonotype was counted ten times or more. The J gene is TRBJ2-7, the V gene TRBV4-1, with 7 bases identical to TRBD2. The germline V gene has CDR1 MGHRA and CDR2 YSYEKL. Trimming took 1 base from V and 0 from J; bases not matched to a gene: 9. The CDR3 runs 17 residues. CDR3 DNA sequence: TGCGCCAGCAGCCAAGGGCTACAGCGGGGACCCTCCTACGAGCAGTACTTC. Translated: CASSQGLQRGPSYEQYF.

A single count supports this clonotype. One base away lies a much larger clone, so this may be a sequencing read error. The rearrangement joins TRBV5-6 to TRBJ2-7; D is perhaps TRBD2 (6 bases). Germline CDR1 reads SGHDT; CDR2 reads YYEEEE. The CDR3 has 16 residues. Trimming left V 5 bases short and J 1 base short, with 19 bases between. CDR3 loop: CASRSFGGIDSYEQYF. The CDR3 DNA reads as TGTGCCAGCAGAAGCTTTGGAGGGATCGATTCCTACGAGCAGTACTTC.

The rearrangement uses TRBV30 and TRBJ1-2; D is possibly TRBD1 (5 bases). CDR3 length: 12 residues. Trimming removed 8 bases from V and 14 bases from J, with 24 bases in between. Germline V CDR1 and CDR2: GTSNPN, SVGIG (reference sequence). CDR3 residues: CAQTQGGSLMTF. CDR3 DNA: TGTGCCCAAACCCAGGGTGGTTCCCTCATGACCTTC. Drawing the rest from reference TRBV30 and TRBJ1-2, the complete variable domain is SQTIHQWPATLVQPVGSPLSLECTVEGTSNPNLYWYRQAAGRGLQLLFYSVGIGQISSEVPQNLSASRPQDRQFILSSKKLLLSDSGFYLCAQTQGGSLMTFGSGTRLTVV.